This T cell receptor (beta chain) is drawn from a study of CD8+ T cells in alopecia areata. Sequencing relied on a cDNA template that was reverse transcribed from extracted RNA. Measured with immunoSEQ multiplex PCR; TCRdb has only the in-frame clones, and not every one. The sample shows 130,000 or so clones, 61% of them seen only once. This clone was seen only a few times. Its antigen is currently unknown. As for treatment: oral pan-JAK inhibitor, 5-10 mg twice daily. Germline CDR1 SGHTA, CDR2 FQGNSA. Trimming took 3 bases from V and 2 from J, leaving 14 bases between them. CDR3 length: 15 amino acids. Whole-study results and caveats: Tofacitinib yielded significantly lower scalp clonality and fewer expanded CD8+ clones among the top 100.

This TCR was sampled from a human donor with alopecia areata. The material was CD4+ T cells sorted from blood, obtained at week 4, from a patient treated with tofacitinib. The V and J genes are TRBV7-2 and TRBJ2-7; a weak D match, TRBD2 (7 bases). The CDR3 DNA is TGTGCCAGCAGCTTGGCGGGGGCAGGAACCTACGAGCAGTACTTC. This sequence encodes CASSLAGAGTYEQYF.